A selection of T cell receptor beta chains follows, all from one sample in a study of blood T cell repertoires in COVID-19. Sequencing was performed with immunoSEQ multiplex PCR; in TCRdb, only in-frame clones are kept and a portion is missing. Of some 190,000 clones listed, roughly 80% are singletons. The source material was PBMCs or T cells enriched from blood (not recorded which). Every receptor here comes from a man aged 55 to 70 who had been exposed to COVID-19. CDR3s leave out the opening cysteine and the closing phenylalanine or tryptophan. Fields, in order: CDR3 protein, J gene, clone size, V gene. Not every row has a clone size; where given, it reads once, few, many or a size class.

CDR3 protein: AWGGDTIY
J gene: TRBJ1-3
clone size: .
V gene: TRBV30

CDR3 protein: ASSENKRSTGGSTDTQY
J gene: TRBJ2-3
clone size: .
V gene: TRBV7-2

CDR3 protein: ATVGSGGAFTTGELF
J gene: TRBJ2-2
clone size: .
V gene: TRBV28

CDR3 protein: ASSPSRVGNQPQH
J gene: TRBJ1-5
clone size: .
V gene: TRBV18

CDR3 protein: AGSRDRNTGELF
J gene: TRBJ2-2
clone size: .
V gene: TRBV30

CDR3 protein: ASSLTGTGPSLYEQY
J gene: TRBJ2-7
clone size: .
V gene: TRBV3-1/TRBV3-2

CDR3 protein: ASLNGGASNQPQH
J gene: TRBJ1-5
clone size: once
V gene: TRBV28

CDR3 protein: ASSFGLQETQY
J gene: TRBJ2-5
clone size: .
V gene: TRBV12-3/TRBV12-4

CDR3 protein: ASSFLSGGRGDTQY
J gene: TRBJ2-3
clone size: .
V gene: TRBV7-2

CDR3 protein: ASSLTRDRGRDETQY
J gene: TRBJ2-5
clone size: .
V gene: TRBV7-8

CDR3 protein: AWSDQGTGYT
J gene: TRBJ1-2
clone size: .
V gene: TRBV30

CDR3 protein: ASSNSGNTIY
J gene: TRBJ1-3
clone size: .
V gene: TRBV6-5

CDR3 protein: ASSLGQGDNQPQH
J gene: TRBJ1-5
clone size: .
V gene: TRBV5-6

CDR3 protein: ASRGTPGRAGGTDTQY
J gene: TRBJ2-3
clone size: .
V gene: TRBV2

CDR3 protein: ASSLTGTGIYEQY
J gene: TRBJ2-7
clone size: .
V gene: TRBV5-4

CDR3 protein: ASSQDPRSWSGANVLT
J gene: TRBJ2-6
clone size: .
V gene: TRBV4-3

CDR3 protein: ASSLELAGDYEQY
J gene: TRBJ2-7
clone size: once
V gene: TRBV5-4

CDR3 protein: ASSLLGRGRGNEKLF
J gene: TRBJ1-4
clone size: once
V gene: TRBV11-2

CDR3 protein: AWSVASGSYEQF
J gene: TRBJ2-1
clone size: .
V gene: TRBV30

CDR3 protein: ASSEFPPRDRNKNIQY
J gene: TRBJ2-4
clone size: .
V gene: TRBV10-1

CDR3 protein: ASSLAGGTLNQPQH
J gene: TRBJ1-5
clone size: .
V gene: TRBV5-6

CDR3 protein: ASSRTSGIYEQY
J gene: TRBJ2-7
clone size: .
V gene: TRBV7-2

CDR3 protein: ASRQGTYEQY
J gene: TRBJ2-7
clone size: .
V gene: TRBV18

CDR3 protein: ASSPSYEQY
J gene: TRBJ2-7
clone size: .
V gene: TRBV6-5

CDR3 protein: ASSYGLAVDNEQF
J gene: TRBJ2-1
clone size: .
V gene: TRBV9

CDR3 protein: ASSPDRATETQY
J gene: TRBJ2-5
clone size: .
V gene: TRBV2

CDR3 protein: ASSQYQTSANQETQY
J gene: TRBJ2-5
clone size: .
V gene: TRBV14

CDR3 protein: AWSIALQGSTEAF
J gene: TRBJ1-1
clone size: .
V gene: TRBV30

CDR3 protein: ASSQKVRPEGYT
J gene: TRBJ1-2
clone size: .
V gene: TRBV14

CDR3 protein: ASSRAGGVETQY
J gene: TRBJ2-5
clone size: .
V gene: TRBV19

CDR3 protein: AWYDRREAF
J gene: TRBJ1-1
clone size: .
V gene: TRBV30

CDR3 protein: ASSDPLGGVGNQPQH
J gene: TRBJ1-5
clone size: .
V gene: TRBV6-1

CDR3 protein: ASRNALAGVRATQY
J gene: TRBJ2-5
clone size: .
V gene: TRBV19

CDR3 protein: ASSKSTGSGNTIY
J gene: TRBJ1-3
clone size: .
V gene: TRBV6-5

CDR3 protein: ASQIDRGGADTQY
J gene: TRBJ2-3
clone size: .
V gene: TRBV6-5

CDR3 protein: ASSQTQGLGTEAF
J gene: TRBJ1-1
clone size: .
V gene: TRBV28

CDR3 protein: AWSVPGGVGYGYT
J gene: TRBJ1-2
clone size: .
V gene: TRBV30

CDR3 protein: ASSDRTPPHEQY
J gene: TRBJ2-7
clone size: .
V gene: TRBV7-9

CDR3 protein: ASSLSGRVGTDTQY
J gene: TRBJ2-3
clone size: .
V gene: TRBV28

CDR3 protein: ASSELGQGQGAF
J gene: TRBJ1-1
clone size: .
V gene: TRBV27

CDR3 protein: ASSYSGQVTGELF
J gene: TRBJ2-2
clone size: .
V gene: TRBV6-6

CDR3 protein: ASNLQGNQPQH
J gene: TRBJ1-5
clone size: once
V gene: TRBV6-5

CDR3 protein: ASSLELAGADTQY
J gene: TRBJ2-3
clone size: .
V gene: TRBV5-1

CDR3 protein: ASSPGGWNQPQH
J gene: TRBJ1-5
clone size: .
V gene: TRBV6-5

CDR3 protein: ASSLRTGNQPQH
J gene: TRBJ1-5
clone size: .
V gene: TRBV5-8

CDR3 protein: ASSSGQNYGYT
J gene: TRBJ1-2
clone size: .
V gene: TRBV5-6

CDR3 protein: ASSLAGRGRSNEQF
J gene: TRBJ2-1
clone size: once
V gene: TRBV7-8

CDR3 protein: ASKQGGTYEQY
J gene: TRBJ2-7
clone size: .
V gene: TRBV19

CDR3 protein: ASSRAVVPTSTDTQY
J gene: TRBJ2-3
clone size: .
V gene: TRBV7-8

CDR3 protein: ASSYGRDNQPQH
J gene: TRBJ1-5
clone size: .
V gene: TRBV6-2/TRBV6-3

CDR3 protein: ASSLEDRGNSPLH
J gene: TRBJ1-6
clone size: .
V gene: TRBV27

CDR3 protein: ASSPSVYQPQH
J gene: TRBJ1-5
clone size: .
V gene: TRBV7-2

CDR3 protein: ATSVQGPSEQY
J gene: TRBJ2-3
clone size: .
V gene: TRBV24-1

CDR3 protein: AISESVRGLGYT
J gene: TRBJ1-2
clone size: .
V gene: TRBV10-3

CDR3 protein: ASRAEASYEQY
J gene: TRBJ2-7
clone size: .
V gene: TRBV5-4